The T cell receptor beta chain described here comes from a study of blood T cell repertoires in COVID-19. Looking at the study overall: Collection of acute and convalescent COVID-19 samples took place in the United States, Italy and Spain. The cDNA or gDNA used as material had been derived from T cells, B-cell-depleted T cells, or PBMCs.

There are a few counts of this clone. Methods used by the authors: The authors estimated nucleated cell counts from reference gene primer amplification. The protocol was immunoSEQ multiplex PCR, while the TCRdb copy is restricted to in-frame clones and leaves out a portion. The D gene and trimming were derived from the DNA, and the V and J assignments and clone size from that table. The sample has a few hundred thousand clones, approximately 87% seen once; the top ten hold about 5.9%. The source of this sequence is a man aged 60 to 75 with acute or convalescent COVID-19. Sequenced: peripheral blood.

This chain's CDR3 is CASRLAGDTGELFF. In DNA form, the CDR3 reads TGTGCCAGCAGGCTAGCGGGAGACACCGGGGAGCTGTTTTTT. The chain couples TRBV6-6 to TRBJ2-2; 10 bases are shared with TRBD2. V was clipped by 6 bases and J by 3 bases; unmatched bases: 1. This CDR3 comprises 14 residues. Germline V gene data show CDR1 as MNHNY and CDR2 as SVGAGI (reference sequence).